These 29 T cell receptor beta chains share one sample of origin, sequenced in a study of T cells after yellow fever vaccination. TCRdb processed the 5' RACE reads anew with MiXCR; each CDR3 protein has one entry. The sample lists about 53,000 distinct CDR3 sequences, about 5.6% occurring once. The input for sequencing was PBMCs, either bulk or a sorted T-cell subset (CD4+, CD8+, memory, or dextramer-sorted; not recorded which), taken on the day of the yellow fever booster vaccination. The receptors were sampled from a man aged 18 to 35 who received the YFV17D yellow fever vaccine.

This clonotype was counted many times. V is TRBV7-2 and J is TRBJ2-1; D gene unclear. This CDR3 is built from 13 residues. Germline CDR1 is SGHTA and CDR2 is FQGNSA. The V end was cut by 5 bases, the J end by 7 bases, with 12 bases between. The CDR3 sequence is CASSQVPSNEQFF. The CDR3 DNA follows: TGTGCCAGCAGCCAAGTCCCGAGTAATGAGCAGTTCTTC.

This clonotype was picked up many times. This chain connects TRBV11-2 to TRBJ1-2; TRBD1 is a possible D gene (5 bases). Germline-derived CDR1 and CDR2 are SGHAT and FQNNGV. This CDR3 has 13 residues. The V end was cut by 3 bases, the J end by 4 bases, with 9 bases between. CDR3 sequence reads: CASSLGTAYGYTF. Written as DNA, the CDR3 is TGTGCCAGCAGCTTGGGGACGGCCTATGGCTACACCTTC.

This clonotype came up a few times. The rearrangement links TRBV11-2 to TRBJ1-4, with 8 bases matching TRBD1. Trimming at V came to 1 base and at J to 6 bases, leaving 10 bases not matched to a gene. This CDR3 region has 17 residues. Per the germline V gene, CDR1 is SGHAT and CDR2 is FQNNGV. CDR3 nucleotides: TGTGCCAGCAGCTTAGGAGTCTGGGGACAGGCGGATGAAAAACTGTTTTTT. Protein: CASSLGVWGQADEKLFF.

V is TRBV11-1 and J is TRBJ2-2; tentatively, D is TRBD1 (6 bases). The V end lost 2 bases, the J end lost 5 bases, and 12 bases lay between the germline ends. The germline V gene has CDR1 SGHAT and CDR2 FQDESV (reference sequence). The CDR3 is 15 amino acids. CDR3 in DNA: TGTGCCAGCAGCTTAAGACAGGAAAGGACCGGGGAGCTGTTTTTT. It specifies CASSLRQERTGELFF.

This clonotype was recorded many times. CDR3 region: CSARFGNTLSEAFF. In DNA form, the CDR3 reads TGCAGTGCTAGATTCGGGAACACTCTCTCTGAAGCTTTCTTT. This chain joins TRBV20-1 and TRBJ1-1; D ambiguous. V lost 2 bases to trimming and J lost 6 bases, with 16 bases between them. Germline V CDR1 and CDR2: DFQATT, SNEGSKA (reference sequence). This CDR3 is 14 amino acids long.

For this clonotype: An end of the junction does not agree with germline; a read error may underlie this. The rearrangement joins TRBV15 to TRBJ2-5; D perhaps matches TRBD1 (6 bases). This CDR3 is built from 14 residues. The germline V gene encodes CDR1 LNHNV and CDR2 YYDKDF (reference sequence). The CDR3 nucleotides read TGTGCCACCAGACCAGGGGCCAACCAACAGACCCAGTACTTC. Its protein product is CATRPGANQQTQYF.

This clonotype was recorded a few times. This chain uses TRBV10-3 with TRBJ1-5, with TRBD1 matching 9 bases. CDR1 and CDR2 (germline): ENHRY, SYGVKD. J was trimmed by 4 bases and V by 8 bases; bases with no gene match: 15. The CDR3 extends over 17 amino acids. CDR3 loop: CAIGSGTGTGWNQPQHF. CDR3 in DNA: TGTGCCATCGGTTCCGGCACTGGGACAGGGTGGAATCAGCCCCAGCATTTT.

The table lists this clonotype with many counts. The chain links TRBV29-1 to TRBJ2-1; 9 nucleotides align to TRBD1. Looked up from germline, CDR1 is SQVTM and CDR2 is ANQGSEA. The CDR3 spans 13 residues. The trim removed 5 bases at V and 7 bases at J, leaving 6 bases unmatched. The CDR3 loop reads CSVTGGDWNEQFF. The DNA for the CDR3 is TGCAGCGTTACAGGGGGCGATTGGAATGAGCAGTTCTTC.

This clonotype has at least ten counts. The chain couples TRBV20-1 to TRBJ2-7; 7 bases are shared with TRBD2. Germline V gives CDR1 DFQATT, CDR2 SNEGSKA (reference sequence). The junction had 9 bases not matched to a gene; V was cut back by 5 bases and J by 2 bases. This CDR3 region has 14 residues. The CDR3 DNA reads TGCAGTGCTCCCGTGGGGGGGATAACCTACGAGCAGTACTTC. Protein sequence: CSAPVGGITYEQYF.

This clonotype showed up many times. V usage is TRBV12-3 or TRBV12-4 and J usage is TRBJ2-2; TRBD2 agrees at 7 bases. The CDR3 is 15 residues long. The V gene end was trimmed by 4 bases and the J gene end by 3 bases; junction bases not matched to a gene: 5. CDR3 DNA: TGTGCCAGCAGTTCGCTCCGGGGGGACACCGGGGAGCTGTTTTTT. Encoded protein: CASSSLRGDTGELFF.

This clonotype was recorded at least ten times. At one end, the junction sequence differs from germline, possibly due to a read error. The V and J genes are TRBV20-1 and TRBJ1-2; the match to TRBD1 covers 9 bases. Per the germline V gene, CDR1 is DFQATT and CDR2 is SNEGSKA (reference sequence). CDR3 length: 14 amino acids. The DNA for the CDR3 is TGCAGTGCTAGAGATCTCGGGACAGGGTTTTCCCCTCCCTTC. Its protein is CSARDLGTGFSPPF.

This clonotype was seen many times. V usage is TRBV7-2 and J usage is TRBJ2-1; possible D gene TRBD1, 6 bases. Germline values: CDR1 SGHTA, CDR2 FQGNSA. V dropped 3 bases and J dropped 4 bases, with 19 bases sitting between them. The CDR3 runs to 17 residues. The CDR3 spells CASSFTGLPKLYNEQFF. DNA for the CDR3: TGTGCCAGCAGCTTCACAGGGCTCCCCAAGCTTTACAATGAGCAGTTCTTC.

There are many counts of this clonotype. The rearrangement joins TRBV7-6 to TRBJ2-1; 15 nucleotides match TRBD2. The CDR3 extends over 18 amino acids. The germline CDR1 and CDR2 sequences are SGHVS and FNYEAQ. V was pared by 5 bases and J by 1 base, with 6 bases of the junction left unmatched. CDR3 residues: CASSPGTSGGLSYNEQFF. The CDR3 DNA reads as TGTGCCAGCAGCCCCGGGACTAGCGGGGGGCTTTCCTACAATGAGCAGTTCTTC.

This clonotype has at least ten counts. The CDR3 protein is CASSWDGDTEAFF. The CDR3 DNA follows: TGTGCCAGCAGTTGGGACGGAGACACTGAAGCTTTCTTT. The chain joins TRBV7-2 to TRBJ1-1, with a tentative D call TRBD1 (5 bases). The CDR3 contains 13 residues. V was trimmed by 6 bases and J by 3 bases, leaving 11 bases between them. CDR1 is SGHTA and CDR2 is FQGNSA in the germline V gene.

This clonotype was seen more than once but under ten times. The rearrangement links TRBV6-2 or TRBV6-3 to TRBJ1-5; possible D gene TRBD1, 5 bases. Deletions cut 10 bases from V and 3 bases from J, with 13 bases between. The CDR3 is 13 amino acids. Per germline, CDR1 MNHEY and CDR2 SVGEGT. CDR3 in amino acids: CATGHNANQPQHF. The CDR3 region has the DNA TGTGCCACAGGACACAACGCCAATCAGCCCCAGCATTTT.

The chain's CDR3 is CASGSGTETQYF. The CDR3 coding sequence is TGTGCCTCGGGATCAGGAACGGAGACCCAGTACTTC. This chain links TRBV10-3 with TRBJ2-5, with TRBD2 as a possible D gene (5 bases). The ends were cut back, 11 bases at V and 5 bases at J, with 15 bases in the middle. This CDR3 contains 12 residues. Germline V gives CDR1 ENHRY, CDR2 SYGVKD.

This clonotype has a count of ten or more. This sequence joins TRBV7-3 and TRBJ2-5, with D perhaps matching TRBD1 (5 bases). Trimming cost V 5 bases and J 5 bases, with 9 bases left between them. CDR1 and CDR2 from the germline V gene are SGHTA and FQGTGA. The CDR3 sequence is 12 residues long. The CDR3 here is CASSGPGETQYF. DNA for the CDR3: TGTGCCAGCAGCGGGCCAGGGGAGACCCAGTACTTC.

The rearrangement uses TRBV6-2 or TRBV6-3 and TRBJ2-7, with a tentative D call TRBD2 (6 bases). From germline, CDR1 is MNHEY and CDR2 SVGEGT. CDR3 length: 14 residues. V lost 9 bases and J lost 2, with 17 bases in between. The CDR3 loop is CASSTRADTYEQYV. Written as DNA, the CDR3 is TGTGCCAGTTCGACTAGGGCCGACACCTACGAGCAGTACGTC.

This chain uses TRBV12-3 or TRBV12-4 with TRBJ2-5; 7 bases match TRBD2. This CDR3 spans 14 amino acids. V lost 4 bases, J lost 9 bases, and 11 bases stayed unmatched. As DNA, the CDR3 is TGTGCCAGCAGTTCCCCCGGGACTATTTCGGCCCAGTACTTC. Its protein product is CASSSPGTISAQYF.

The chain links TRBV5-4 to TRBJ2-1; the D gene is possibly TRBD2 (6 bases). The CDR3 has 14 residues. The germline gives CDR1 SGHNT, CDR2 YYREEE (reference sequence). V lost 4 bases and J 6 bases, leaving 14 bases between the germline ends. In DNA, the CDR3 is TGTGCCAGCAGCCCACCGGGACTCTCCAATGAGCAGTTCTTC. This encodes CASSPPGLSNEQFF.

In its sample, this clonotype was seen many times. V gene TRBV6-5 combines with J gene TRBJ2-3; 7 bases map to TRBD2. Germline loops: CDR1 MNHEY, CDR2 SVGAGI. V shed 2 bases and J 4 bases; nucleotides not matched to a gene: 9. The CDR3 contains 16 residues. CDR3 region: CASSYQSGEGSDTQYF. The CDR3 DNA reads as TGTGCCAGCAGTTACCAATCTGGGGAGGGTTCAGATACGCAGTATTTT.

The chain recombines TRBV9 with TRBJ2-2, with D possibly being TRBD1 (6 bases). The CDR3 consists of 15 residues. Germline CDR1 reads SGDLS; CDR2 reads YYNGEE. V was trimmed by 6 bases and J by 2 bases, leaving 14 bases between them. CDR3 in amino acids: CASNRQDPNTGELFF. CDR3 DNA sequence: TGTGCCAGCAACCGACAGGACCCCAACACCGGGGAGCTGTTTTTT.

This clonotype was picked up many times. The CDR3 loop is CASGAARTAQETQYF. CDR3 nucleotides: TGTGCCAGCGGAGCCGCCCGGACAGCCCAAGAGACCCAGTACTTC. The chain uses TRBV6-5 and TRBJ2-5, with a weak D call TRBD1 (6 bases). CDR1 is MNHEY, CDR2 SVGAGI, per germline. The CDR3 extends over 15 amino acids. V was cut by 8 bases and J by 1 base, with 17 bases left in between.

J is TRBJ1-2 and V is TRBV7-2, with 9 positions matching TRBD1. V dropped 5 bases and J dropped 4; count of bases not matched to a gene: 5. The CDR3 length is 14 residues. Germline V gene lookup returns CDR1 SGHTA and CDR2 FQGNSA. CDR3 in amino acids: CASSADRGGYGYTF. CDR3 sequence (DNA): TGTGCCAGCAGCGCCGACAGGGGGGGCTATGGCTACACCTTC.

This clonotype was seen ten or more times. The chain uses TRBV5-1 and TRBJ1-1; no firm D call. There are 13 residues in the CDR3. Germline CDR1 is SGHRS and CDR2 is YFSETQ. Deletions cut 3 bases from V and 7 bases from J, with 13 bases between. CDR3 residues: CASSSLQRSEAFF. The CDR3, as DNA: TGCGCCAGCAGCTCCTTACAGAGGAGTGAAGCTTTCTTT.

This clonotype was seen many times. V usage is TRBV7-9 and J usage is TRBJ1-6; TRBD1 might be the D (5 bases). Germline V CDR1 and CDR2: SEHNR, FQNEAQ (reference sequence). This CDR3 has 17 residues. Trimming removed 2 bases at V and 7 bases at J, with 18 bases between. In DNA form, the CDR3 reads TGTGCCAGCAGCTTATCGTGGGGGAGCCCCGAAAATTCACCCCTCCACTTT. The encoded protein is CASSLSWGSPENSPLHF.

The chain employs TRBV21-1 and TRBJ1-5; the tabulated D call, TRBD1, remains unverified against the DNA. TRBV21-1 is a pseudogene locus. The CDR3 contains 18 residues. The CDR3 spells CASSKGGLPGLRNQPQHF. CDR3 coding DNA: TGTGCCAGCAGCAAAGGGGGGCTTCCGGGGCTAAGAAATCAGCCCCAGCATTTT.

V and J are TRBV15 and TRBJ2-1, with TRBD1 matching over 12 bases. CDR3 size: 18 residues. The germline V gene encodes CDR1 LNHNV and CDR2 YYDKDF (reference sequence). The J segment lost 8 bases and the V segment lost 2 bases, leaving 13 bases of the junction unmatched. The CDR3 region has the DNA TGTGCCACCAGCAGACTGCTCGGCGTGGGACAGGGGGCATATGAGCAGTTCTTC. Its translation: CATSRLLGVGQGAYEQFF.

This clonotype was found a few times. The chain is built from TRBV6-2 or TRBV6-3 and TRBJ2-7; D remains unclear. There are 13 residues in the CDR3. Germline loops: CDR1 MNHEY, CDR2 SVGEGT. V was cut by 6 bases and J by 3 bases, with 12 bases left in between. In DNA form, the CDR3 reads TGTGCCAGCAGGGGGATCAGGTTCTACGAGCAGTACGTC. Its protein is CASRGIRFYEQYV.